This T cell receptor (beta chain) was retrieved from a study of technical replicates of blood from a handful of donors. This CDR3 spans 20 amino acids. The germline V and J ends were trimmed by 0 bases and 9 bases, with 33 bases remaining between them. The repertoire was sequenced with immunoSEQ multiplex PCR; TCRdb's copy has only in-frame clones and lacks some. The repertoire holds more than 65,000 clones, around 94% seen once, with around 0.38% in the top ten. The chain uses TRBV23-1 and TRBJ2-7; TRBD1 is a possible D gene (6 bases). TRBV23-1 falls under the ORF class, with uncertain function. The sequence derives from a human donor in good health. The sample comprised T cells isolated from PBMCs. CDR3 in DNA: TGCGCCAGCAGTCAATCGGCCAGGGGAGTAAGCCTTCGAAGCCTTCCGGGGCAGTACTTC. Translating gives CASSQSARGVSLRSLPGQYF.